One sample yielded the 3 T cell receptor beta chains listed below, sequenced in a study of cytotoxic CD8 clonotypes in ibrutinib-treated CLL. The data were produced by immunoSEQ multiplex PCR, yet TCRdb's version contains in-frame clones alone and is incomplete. The sample records just over 65,000 clones, around two thirds being singletons. Specimen: PBMCs, collected after 12 months of ibrutinib treatment. These receptors were collected from a human donor with chronic lymphocytic leukemia.

This clone was counted a few times. The rearrangement joins TRBV5-1 to TRBJ2-2; 9 bases agree with TRBD1. Germline assignment: CDR1 SGHRS and CDR2 YFSETQ. The CDR3 totals 15 residues. The junction had 3 bases not matched to a gene; V was cut back by 3 bases and J by 3 bases. The CDR3 DNA reads TGCGCCAGCAGCTGGGGGGACAGGGACACCGGGGAGCTGTTTTTT. Amino acid sequence: CASSWGDRDTGELFF.

V usage is TRBV2 and J usage is TRBJ1-6; D remains ambiguous. V lost 6 bases, J lost 8 bases, and 11 bases lay in between. This CDR3 region has 13 residues. Germline CDR1 SNHLY, CDR2 FYNNEI. Here the CDR3 DNA reads TGTGCCAGCAGCATTGAGAGGTATTCACCCCTCCACTTT. As protein: CASSIERYSPLHF.

This CDR3 is CASSHGGRAFF. The CDR3 nucleotides are TGTGCCAGCAGCCACGGGGGCAGGGCTTTCTTT. This chain links TRBV6-5 with TRBJ1-1, with a weak D call TRBD1 (6 bases). This CDR3 comprises 11 residues. Trimming pared 6 bases from V and 11 bases from J, leaving 13 bases between. The germline V gene has CDR1 MNHEY and CDR2 SVGAGI.